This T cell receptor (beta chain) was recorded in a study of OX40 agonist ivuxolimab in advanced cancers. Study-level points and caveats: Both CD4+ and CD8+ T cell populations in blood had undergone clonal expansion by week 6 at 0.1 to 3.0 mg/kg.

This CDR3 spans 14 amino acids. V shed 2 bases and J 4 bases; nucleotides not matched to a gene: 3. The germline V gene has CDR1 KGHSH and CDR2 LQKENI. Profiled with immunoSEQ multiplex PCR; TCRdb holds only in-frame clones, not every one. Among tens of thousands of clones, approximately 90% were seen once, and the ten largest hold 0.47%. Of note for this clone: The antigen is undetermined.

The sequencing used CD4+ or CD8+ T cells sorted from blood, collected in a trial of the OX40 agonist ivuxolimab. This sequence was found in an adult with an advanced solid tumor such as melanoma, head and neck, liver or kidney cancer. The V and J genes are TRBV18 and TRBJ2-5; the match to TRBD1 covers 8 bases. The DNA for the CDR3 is TGTGCCAGCTCACCAGCCGGGACAGGAGAGACCCAGTACTTC. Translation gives CASSPAGTGETQYF.